The rows below give T cell receptor beta chains drawn from one sample of a study of early T cells in non-severe SARS-CoV-2 infection. TCRdb recomputed calls from the 5' RACE reads with MiXCR, one row per CDR3 protein. This table holds around 58,000 distinct CDR3 sequences, 12% found once. Sequenced input: whole blood. These receptors were obtained from an adult who was a healthcare worker with PCR-confirmed SARS-CoV-2 infection or an uninfected control (not recorded which). Both conserved end residues are part of each CDR3. Fields, in order: CDR3 length, J gene, clone size, V gene, D gene, CDR3 DNA, CDR3 protein. D genes are given only for firm matches. For some rows the clone size is stated as once, few or many, or as a class when expanded; others skip it.

>15|TRBJ1-6|many|TRBV5-1|TRBD1
TGCGCCAGCAGCCGAGGACAGGGGAATAATTCACCCCTCCACTTT
CASSRGQGNNSPLHF
>18|TRBJ2-7|few|TRBV28|TRBD1
TGTGCCAGCAGTTTATGGGGCGCAGGGGGCGCGCAACCCTACGAGCAGTACTTC
CASSLWGAGGAQPYEQYF
>14|TRBJ2-2|NA|TRBV5-1|TRBD1
TGCGCCTCTGCCGGACAGGGACTCACCGGGGAGCTGTTTTTT
CASAGQGLTGELFF
>15|TRBJ2-2|few|TRBV12-3/TRBV12-4|NA
TGTGCCAGCAGTTTGGGACAGCGGGTCACCGGGGAGCTGTTTTTT
CASSLGQRVTGELFF
>13|TRBJ1-1|few|TRBV6-5|NA
TGTGCCAGCAGTTATGAGGAGGGGACTGAAGCTTTCTTT
CASSYEEGTEAFF
>15|TRBJ1-1|NA|TRBV12-3/TRBV12-4|NA
TGTGCCAGCAGAAAGGACAGACTGATGAACTCTGAAGCTTTCTTT
CASRKDRLMNSEAFF
>13|TRBJ2-7|few|TRBV12-3/TRBV12-4|NA
TGTGCCAGCAAGGAATACCCTCAGGACGAGCAGTACTTC
CASKEYPQDEQYF
>13|TRBJ1-4|many|TRBV10-3|NA
TGTGCCATCAGTGACAGGGGAGGTGAAAAACTGTTTTTT
CAISDRGGEKLFF
>14|TRBJ2-7|many|TRBV9|TRBD2
TGTGCCAGCAGCCCGGCTAGCGGAAACTACGAGCAGTACTTC
CASSPASGNYEQYF
>16|TRBJ1-5|many|TRBV4-3|NA
TGCGCCAGCAGCCAAGATTGGGGGGGAAGCAATCAGCCCCAGCATTTT
CASSQDWGGSNQPQHF
>12|TRBJ1-1|many|TRBV6-2/TRBV6-3|NA
TGTGCCAGCAGTTACTCAGGGGCTGAAGCTTTCTTT
CASSYSGAEAFF
>19|TRBJ2-1|NA|TRBV5-1|TRBD2
TGCGCCAGCAGCCGCACTGGGACTAGCGGGAGGGAATCCTACAATGAGCAGTTCTTC
CASSRTGTSGRESYNEQFF
>15|TRBJ2-5|few|TRBV2|TRBD2
TGTGCCAGCAGTGACGTAGCGGGGGGCCAAGAGACCCAGTACTTC
CASSDVAGGQETQYF
>13|TRBJ1-2|NA|TRBV3-1|NA
TGTGCCAGCAGCGACAGCCCTAACTATGGCTACACCTTC
CASSDSPNYGYTF
>18|TRBJ1-2|NA|TRBV29-1|NA
TGCAGCGTTGAAACCCTCAGGGCCGACTCGGGGGGCTTCTATGGCTACACCTTC
CSVETLRADSGGFYGYTF
>14|TRBJ1-2|many|TRBV20-1|TRBD1
TGCAGTGCTAGCCAACTCGGGACAGTCTATGGCTACACCTTC
CSASQLGTVYGYTF
>11|TRBJ2-1|NA|TRBV20-1|TRBD1
TGCAGCGGACAGGGGGCGAATGAGCAGTTCTTC
CSGQGANEQFF
>14|TRBJ2-2|NA|TRBV5-4|NA
TGTGCCAGCAGCTTGGGCCAAAACACCGGGGAGCTGTTTTTT
CASSLGQNTGELFF
>13|TRBJ2-7|many|TRBV19|NA
TGTGCCAGTAACCAGGGACACTCCTACGAGCAGTACTTC
CASNQGHSYEQYF
>15|TRBJ2-2|few|TRBV2|NA
TGTGCCAGCAGTGTGTCTAGCGCGAACACCGGGGAGCTGTTTTTT
CASSVSSANTGELFF
>12|TRBJ1-1|few|TRBV18|NA
TGTGCCAGCTCACCGGGGAGGATAGAAGCTTTCTTT
CASSPGRIEAFF
>14|TRBJ2-7|many|TRBV7-9|TRBD1
TGTGCCAGCAGCTCGGGACAGGGAAACTACGAGCAGTACTTC
CASSSGQGNYEQYF
>14|TRBJ1-5|few|TRBV18|NA
TGTGCCAGCTCACCTGATTCGGGAGATCAGCCCCAGCATTTT
CASSPDSGDQPQHF
>15|TRBJ2-2|NA|TRBV9|NA
TGTGCCAGCAGCGTAGACAGTCAATTGGACGGGGAGCTGTTTTTT
CASSVDSQLDGELFF
>14|TRBJ2-3|NA|TRBV7-9|NA
TGTGCCAGCAGCACCCTGACTAGCACAGATACGCAGTATTTT
CASSTLTSTDTQYF
>16|TRBJ2-2|NA|TRBV20-1|TRBD1
TGCAGTGCTAGAGATACGACAGGGGATTGGGCCGGGGAGCTGTTTTTT
CSARDTTGDWAGELFF
>14|TRBJ2-1|NA|TRBV10-3|NA
TGTGCCATCAGTTTTCAGAGCTCCTACAATGAGCAGTTCTTC
CAISFQSSYNEQFF
>13|TRBJ2-1|many|TRBV5-6|NA
TGTGCCAGCAGCTGGGGAGCCTACAATGAGCAGTTCTTC
CASSWGAYNEQFF
>20|TRBJ2-4|many|TRBV28|TRBD2
TGTGCCAGCAGTCTACCCTCTAGCGGGGGGCGCTCTTTGGCCAAAAACATTCAGTACTTC
CASSLPSSGGRSLAKNIQYF
>15|TRBJ1-5|few|TRBV28|NA
TGTGCCACCTCCTCGGCGGGGGGGATCAATCAGCCCCAGCATTTT
CATSSAGGINQPQHF
>14|TRBJ1-1|NA|TRBV6-6|NA
TGTGCCAGCAGCGCCAACGCGGTGAACACTGAAGCTTTCTTT
CASSANAVNTEAFF
>19|TRBJ2-4|NA|TRBV6-1|TRBD2
TGTGCCAGCAGTGAATCGACTAGCGGTGCGATCCTAGCCAAAAACATTCAGTACTTC
CASSESTSGAILAKNIQYF
>14|TRBJ2-3|NA|TRBV7-9|TRBD1
TGTGCCAGCAGCCCGGACAGGGGGTGGGATACGCAGTATTTT
CASSPDRGWDTQYF
>13|TRBJ1-5|many|TRBV11-1|NA
TGTGCCAGCAGCTTGCAGCCCAATCAGCCCCAGCATTTT
CASSLQPNQPQHF
>14|TRBJ1-2|NA|TRBV10-3|NA
TGTGCCATCAGTGAGTCCTTGGAACGGGATGGCTACACCTTC
CAISESLERDGYTF
>15|TRBJ2-1|few|TRBV18|NA
TGTGCCAGCTCACCACCAGGAGACCCCTACAATGAGCAGTTCTTC
CASSPPGDPYNEQFF
>12|TRBJ2-1|NA|TRBV29-1|NA
TGCAGCGTTAAGACAGATAGCAATGAGCAGTTCTTC
CSVKTDSNEQFF
>19|TRBJ1-5|NA|TRBV6-5|TRBD1
TGTGCCAGCAGACGCCATAAGACAGGGGGCGGTTTGAACAATCGGCCCCAGCATTTT
CASRRHKTGGGLNNRPQHF
>14|TRBJ2-7|many|TRBV11-3|TRBD2
TGTGCCAGCAGCCATGGACTAGCGGGAGCCGAGCAGTACTTC
CASSHGLAGAEQYF
>16|TRBJ2-2|many|TRBV6-2/TRBV6-3|NA
TGTGCCAGCAGCCTAGCGGCAGGGGTTAGGACCGGGGAGCTGTTTTTT
CASSLAAGVRTGELFF
>13|TRBJ2-7|many|TRBV10-2|TRBD2
TGCGCCAGCACTAGCGGGGGACCCTACGAGCAGTACTTC
CASTSGGPYEQYF
>13|TRBJ2-7|many|TRBV5-1|NA
TGCGCCAGCAGCCAACCGCCAGCCTACGAGCAGTACTTC
CASSQPPAYEQYF
>12|TRBJ1-1|NA|TRBV6-1|NA
TGTGCCAGCAAATCGGAAGCGGAAGAAGCTTTCTTT
CASKSEAEEAFF
>16|TRBJ2-1|few|TRBV7-2|TRBD2
TGTGCCAGCAGCCCACGACTAGCGGGGTCCTACAATGAGCAGTTCTTC
CASSPRLAGSYNEQFF
>14|TRBJ2-5|few|TRBV7-2|NA
TGTGCCAGCAGCTTCTTAGGCAGGGGAGAGACCCAGTACTTC
CASSFLGRGETQYF
>15|TRBJ1-6|many|TRBV7-2|NA
TGTGCCAGCCTTCCTGAGGGGAGGTATAATTCACCCCTCCACTTT
CASLPEGRYNSPLHF
>15|TRBJ1-2|NA|TRBV29-1|NA
TGCAGCGTTGAAGATCCCCCCCTGACTAACTATGGCTACACCTTC
CSVEDPPLTNYGYTF
>16|TRBJ2-2|many|TRBV5-1|TRBD2
TGCGCCAGCAGCCGGGACGGGACTAGCGCCACCGGGGAGCTGTTTTTT
CASSRDGTSATGELFF
>13|TRBJ2-3|many|TRBV11-2|NA
TGTGCCAGCAGCTTAGAACTTAGCGGTACGCAGTATTTT
CASSLELSGTQYF
>14|TRBJ1-3|NA|TRBV9|NA
TGTGCCAGCAGCGTTTCGGTGGCTGGAAACACCATATATTTT
CASSVSVAGNTIYF
>16|TRBJ2-2|few|TRBV4-1|NA
TGCGCCAGCAGCCAAGAACAACATTTGAGCACCGGGGAGCTGTTTTTT
CASSQEQHLSTGELFF
>11|TRBJ2-2|many|TRBV20-1|NA
TGCAGTGCTGAGGACACCGGGGAGCTGTTTTTT
CSAEDTGELFF
>17|TRBJ2-3|NA|TRBV5-1|TRBD1
TGCGCCAGCAGCCCAAACCCCGGGACAGGGGGCACTCGTACGCAGTATTTT
CASSPNPGTGGTRTQYF
>15|TRBJ2-7|many|TRBV10-2|TRBD2
TGCGCCAGCAGTGAGTTGTGGACTAGCGTTAACGAGCAGTACTTC
CASSELWTSVNEQYF
>14|TRBJ2-1|few|TRBV5-6|TRBD2
TGTGCCAGCAGCTTGCCTAGCGGGAACAATGAGCAGTTCTTC
CASSLPSGNNEQFF
>16|TRBJ1-5|NA|TRBV4-2|NA
TGTGCCAGCAGCCAAGCGGGCAGAGATAGCAATCAGCCCCAGCATTTT
CASSQAGRDSNQPQHF
>15|TRBJ2-4|NA|TRBV9|TRBD1
TGTGCCAGCAGCGTAGCACAGGGGGGCCAAAACATTCAGTACTTC
CASSVAQGGQNIQYF
>13|TRBJ2-1|NA|TRBV20-1|NA
TGCAGTGCTAACTTACCCTTGGGCAGGGGCCAGTTCTTC
CSANLPLGRGQFF
>14|TRBJ1-3|many|TRBV3-1|TRBD1
TGTGCCAGCAGCCAGGACAGGGTAGGGAACACCATATATTTT
CASSQDRVGNTIYF